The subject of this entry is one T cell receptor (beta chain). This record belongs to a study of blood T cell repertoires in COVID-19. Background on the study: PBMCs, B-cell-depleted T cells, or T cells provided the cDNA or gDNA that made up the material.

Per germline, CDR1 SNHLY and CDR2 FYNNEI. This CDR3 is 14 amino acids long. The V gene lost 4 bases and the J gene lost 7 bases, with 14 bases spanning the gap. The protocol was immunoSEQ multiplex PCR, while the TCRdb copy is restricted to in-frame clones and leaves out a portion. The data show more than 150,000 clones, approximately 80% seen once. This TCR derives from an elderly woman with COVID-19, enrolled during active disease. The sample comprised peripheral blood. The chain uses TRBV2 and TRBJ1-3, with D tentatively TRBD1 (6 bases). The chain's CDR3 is CASSGGRGLNTIYF. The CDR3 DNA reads TGTGCCAGCAGTGGGGGGCGAGGTCTGAACACCATATATTTT.